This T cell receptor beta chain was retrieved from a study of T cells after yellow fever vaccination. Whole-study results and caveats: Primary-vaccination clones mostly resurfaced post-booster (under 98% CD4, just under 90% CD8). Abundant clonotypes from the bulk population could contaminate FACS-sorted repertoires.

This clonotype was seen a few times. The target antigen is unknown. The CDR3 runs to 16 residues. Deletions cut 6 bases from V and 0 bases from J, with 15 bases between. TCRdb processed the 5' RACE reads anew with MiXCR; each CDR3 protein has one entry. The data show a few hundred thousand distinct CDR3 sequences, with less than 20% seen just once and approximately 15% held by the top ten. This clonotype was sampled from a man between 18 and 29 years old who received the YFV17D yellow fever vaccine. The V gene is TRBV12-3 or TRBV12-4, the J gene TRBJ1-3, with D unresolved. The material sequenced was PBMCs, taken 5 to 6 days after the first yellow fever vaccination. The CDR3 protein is CASRRGWGDSGNTIYF. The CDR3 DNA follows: TGTGCCAGCAGGCGAGGATGGGGAGACTCTGGAAACACCATATATTTT.